A selection of T cell receptor beta chains follows, all from one sample in a study of T cells in localized non-small cell lung cancer. The table came from immunoSEQ multiplex PCR; TCRdb's copy has only in-frame clones and leaves some out. The data hold under 95,000 clones, with 70% to 90% observed a single time. The sample consisted of peripheral blood, taken before any cancer treatment. Every receptor here comes from a female donor over 55 with stage I lung adenocarcinoma. Both conserved end residues are part of each CDR3. A D gene is named only where the DNA matches it firmly. Not all rows give a size; the values are once, few, many and, for expanded clones, a class.

v_call	d_call	j_call	clone_size	cdr3_aa	cdr3_nt
TRBV19	-	TRBJ2-1	-	CASGPRSLYNEQFF	TGTGCCAGTGGCCCTAGGAGTTTGTACAATGAGCAGTTCTTC
TRBV7-2	-	TRBJ2-5	-	CASSFRETQYF	TGTGCCAGCAGCTTCCGAGAGACCCAGTACTTC
TRBV7-9	TRBD2	TRBJ2-1	once	CASSLGLAGRGRSYNEQFF	TGTGCCAGCAGCTTAGGACTAGCGGGCCGAGGTAGGTCCTACAATGAGCAGTTCTTC
TRBV5-6	-	TRBJ1-6	-	CASSFSRIYNSPLHF	TGTGCCAGCAGCTTCTCTCGTATCTATAATTCACCCCTCCACTTT
TRBV9	-	TRBJ1-1	few	CASSITGNTEAFF	TGTGCCAGCAGCATAACAGGGAACACTGAAGCTTTCTTT
TRBV6-5	-	TRBJ1-5	once	CASTADRNSNQPQHF	TGCGCCAGCACCGCGGACAGAAATAGCAATCAGCCCCAGCATTTT
TRBV7-9	-	TRBJ2-5	-	CASSQDTPPRETQYF	TGTGCCAGCAGCCAGGACACCCCCCCGAGAGAGACCCAGTACTTC
TRBV28	TRBD1	TRBJ1-1	-	CASIPQGGNTEAFF	TGTGCCAGCATTCCACAGGGGGGTAACACTGAAGCTTTCTTT
TRBV10-1	-	TRBJ2-7	-	CASSQRTVRAYEQYF	TGCGCCAGCAGCCAAAGGACGGTCAGAGCCTACGAGCAGTACTTC
TRBV5-3	-	TRBJ2-7	-	CARSLLGFAYEQYF	TGTGCCAGAAGCCTTTTGGGGTTCGCCTACGAGCAGTACTTC
TRBV2	-	TRBJ2-1	-	CASSREYNEQFF	TGTGCCAGCAGTCGGGAGTACAATGAGCAGTTCTTC
TRBV2	-	TRBJ1-2	-	CASRTGPGGYTF	TGTGCCAGCAGAACAGGGCCCGGAGGCTACACCTTC
TRBV7-3	-	TRBJ2-1	-	CASSPRQGEQFF	TGTGCCAGCAGCCCCCGACAAGGCGAGCAGTTCTTC
TRBV19	-	TRBJ1-5	-	CASSSPSGQGNQPQHF	TGTGCCAGTAGTTCCCCAAGTGGTCAAGGCAATCAGCCCCAGCATTTT